The rows below give T cell receptor beta chains drawn from one sample of a study of early T cells in non-severe SARS-CoV-2 infection. In TCRdb, the 5' RACE reads were re-called with MiXCR into one record per CDR3 protein. The sample consists of just under 65,000 distinct CDR3 sequences, about 11% of them appearing once. Sequenced material: whole blood, taken at baseline. All receptors derive from an adult who was a healthcare worker with PCR-confirmed SARS-CoV-2 infection or an uninfected control (not recorded which). The CDR3 runs from the conserved cysteine through the conserved F or W. A D gene is named only where the DNA matches it firmly. Clone size is not always given. Where it is, it says once, few, many or a class for expanded clones.

j_call v_call d_call clone_size cdr3_length cdr3_aa cdr3_nt
TRBJ2-1 TRBV30 - many 14 CAWSTGVAYNEQFF TGTGCCTGGAGTACGGGGGTTGCCTACAATGAGCAGTTCTTC
TRBJ2-5 TRBV28 TRBD2 many 13 CASTPGGGETQYF TGTGCCAGCACCCCGGGAGGGGGTGAGACCCAGTACTTC
TRBJ2-1 TRBV12-3/TRBV12-4 - - 13 CASSFLGRDEQFF TGTGCCAGCAGTTTTCTAGGGCGGGATGAGCAGTTCTTC
TRBJ2-3 TRBV6-2/TRBV6-3 TRBD1 many 15 CASSTYRQGTDTQYF TGTGCCAGCAGTACCTACCGACAGGGGACAGATACGCAGTATTTT
TRBJ2-6 TRBV20-1 TRBD1 few 18 CSARDYGTGFSGANVLTF TGCAGTGCTAGAGATTACGGGACAGGGTTTTCTGGGGCCAACGTCCTGACTTTC
TRBJ1-2 TRBV30 - many 12 CAWAGQNYGYTF TGTGCCTGGGCAGGGCAGAACTATGGCTACACCTTC
TRBJ2-5 TRBV7-9 TRBD2 - 16 CASSFRRTSGASFADF TGTGCCAGCAGCTTCCGAAGGACTAGCGGGGCCTCGTTTGCGGACTTC
TRBJ1-4 TRBV7-9 - - 14 CASSLDRVGEKLFF TGTGCCAGCAGCTTAGACAGGGTGGGTGAAAAACTGTTTTTT
TRBJ2-7 TRBV11-2 - - 13 CASSPPGPVEQYF TGTGCCAGCAGCCCGCCGGGCCCCGTCGAGCAGTACTTC
TRBJ2-5 TRBV6-2/TRBV6-3 - few 17 CASSYRLGPGLQETQYF TGTGCCAGCAGTTACCGTTTGGGGCCGGGACTCCAAGAGACCCAGTACTTC
TRBJ2-2 TRBV19 - many 14 CASIRGINTGELFF TGTGCCAGTATTAGGGGAATCAACACCGGGGAGCTGTTTTTT
TRBJ1-2 TRBV30 - - 13 CAWYEGDHYGYTF TGTGCCTGGTACGAAGGGGACCACTATGGCTACACCTTC
TRBJ2-7 TRBV28 - - 15 CASSLPRQGLREQYF TGTGCCAGCAGTTTACCCCGACAGGGACTTCGCGAGCAGTACTTC
TRBJ2-5 TRBV5-1 - few 16 CASSRIGAALSETQYF TGCGCCAGCAGCAGGATAGGGGCCGCCCTCTCAGAGACCCAGTACTTC
TRBJ1-2 TRBV7-2 TRBD1 few 13 CASSLGQGPGYTF TGTGCCAGCAGCTTAGGACAGGGTCCTGGCTACACCTTC
TRBJ2-3 TRBV20-1 TRBD2 few 20 CSACMGLAGGFSPSTDTQYF TGCAGTGCCTGCATGGGACTAGCGGGGGGTTTTAGTCCTAGCACAGATACGCAGTATTTT